This T cell receptor beta chain was obtained from a study of T cells in Graves' hyperthyroidism and ophthalmopathy. The authors deemed Graves' hyperthyroidism stable absent ophthalmopathy progression within 18 months. Patients aged 18 to 65 had newly diagnosed hyperthyroidism lasting under 2 months. Not enrolled were patients with uncontrolled infection, other autoimmune disease, pregnancy or lactation. With regard to this clonotype: Its antigen remains unknown.

CDR3 length: 15 amino acids. Unmatched junction bases numbered 6, after V lost 0 bases and J lost 6 bases. Per germline, CDR1 SGHTA and CDR2 FQGNSA. Study findings and constraints: In the blood, most expanded thyroid clonotypes above 0.001 appeared as well.

TCR beta CDR3 regions were amplified from RNA transcripts. The HTBI primer set was used in a first-round RT-PCR of the TCR CDR3. Each CDR3 protein gets one entry after TCRdb re-called the multiplex PCR reads with MiXCR. The data contain over 700,000 distinct CDR3 sequences, over 35% of them singletons. The source of this sequence is a man younger than 35 with Graves' hyperthyroidism. The chain joins TRBV7-2 to TRBJ2-7; TRBD1 aligns across 9 bases. The sample was blood. This CDR3 is CASSLAGWTGVEQYF. The CDR3 nucleotides read TGTGCCAGCAGCTTAGCGGGTTGGACAGGGGTCGAGCAGTACTTC.